These 7 T cell receptor beta chains originate from one sample sequenced in a study of control samples from healthy donors and cancer patients. Data came from immunoSEQ multiplex PCR; TCRdb stores just in-frame clones and leaves some out. The table lists fewer than 60,000 clones, about 90% of them singletons. Material: PBMCs. These receptor sequences come from a woman in her sixties with lung cancer.

The J gene is TRBJ2-5, the V gene TRBV29-1, with D possibly matching TRBD1 (5 bases). This CDR3 spans 13 amino acids. Deletions cut 4 bases from V and 5 bases from J, with 14 bases between. The germline V gene has CDR1 SQVTM and CDR2 ANQGSEA. CDR3 residues: CSVVTQGRETQYF. As DNA, the CDR3 is TGCAGCGTTGTCACCCAGGGTCGCGAGACCCAGTACTTC.

The chain is built from TRBV28 and TRBJ1-2; TRBD1 agrees at 10 bases. Germline lookup yields CDR1 MDHEN and CDR2 SYDVKM. J was trimmed by 7 bases and V by 5 bases; bases with no gene match: 7. The length of the CDR3 is 14 residues. This CDR3 reads CASSPGGQGFGYTF. The CDR3, as DNA: TGTGCCAGCAGTCCAGGGGGACAGGGGTTTGGCTACACCTTC.

The chain has TRBV5-4 and TRBJ2-2; a weak D match, TRBD2 (6 bases). The length of the CDR3 is 17 residues. Trimming pared 5 bases from V and 1 base from J, leaving 18 bases between. Germline lookup yields CDR1 SGHNT and CDR2 YYREEE (reference sequence). The CDR3 nucleotides read TGTGCCAGCAGTCCTCAAGCCCTAGCGAAGAACACCGGGGAGCTGTTTTTT. This encodes CASSPQALAKNTGELFF.

This clone was seen a single time. The gene calls are TRBV6-5 and TRBJ1-2; possibly TRBD1 for D (5 bases). Germline-derived CDR1 and CDR2 are MNHEY and SVGAGI. The CDR3 extends over 12 amino acids. The V and J ends lost 2 bases and 6 bases respectively, with 7 bases between them. CDR3 bases: TGTGCCAGCAGTTACCAGGGAGATGGCTACACCTTC. It translates to CASSYQGDGYTF.

Here the CDR3 reads CASNNWGRAWEQYF. For the CDR3, the DNA is TGTGCCAGCAATAATTGGGGCAGGGCGTGGGAGCAGTACTTC. V usage is TRBV5-6 and J usage is TRBJ2-7; TRBD1 is a possible D gene (5 bases). Per the germline V gene, CDR1 is SGHDT and CDR2 is YYEEEE. The CDR3 covers 14 residues. V was trimmed by 6 bases and J by 7 bases, leaving 20 bases between them.

This rearrangement joins TRBV5-4 to TRBJ2-5; 12 nucleotides agree with TRBD1. V was clipped by 4 bases and J by 1 base; unmatched bases: 2. The V gene's germline CDR1 is SGHNT and CDR2 YYREEE (reference sequence). CDR3 size: 15 residues. This CDR3 is CASSMGQGAQETQYF. CDR3 nucleotides: TGTGCCAGCAGCATGGGACAGGGGGCCCAAGAGACCCAGTACTTC.

The rearrangement links TRBV28 to TRBJ1-1; 9 bases line up with TRBD1. Germline V gene sequence: CDR1 MDHEN, CDR2 SYDVKM. V dropped 4 bases and J dropped 6; count of bases not matched to a gene: 9. The CDR3 has 15 residues. CDR3 sequence (DNA): TGTGCCAGCAGTTCCGATCCTCGACAGGGGGCTGAAGCTTTCTTT. This codes for CASSSDPRQGAEAFF.